The present T cell receptor beta chain was sequenced within a study of T cells after yellow fever vaccination. For the study at large: Where fractions had low cell numbers, libraries were prepared from them with the SMART-Seq v4 Ultra Low Input RNA kit. Broader study findings: Only a small proportion of the clonotypes turned up in both the CD4 and the CD8 compartments, likely arising from convergent recombination. Reappearance after the booster was observed for most primary-vaccination clones (roughly 97% CD4, less than 90% CD8).

The CDR3 sequence is 11 residues long. CDR1 is MGHDK and CDR2 is SYGVNS in the germline V gene. Trimming pared 4 bases from V and 6 bases from J, leaving 7 bases between. For TCR, cDNA came from 5'RACE template switching, which added a universal primer site and UMIs. TCRdb passed the 5' RACE reads through MiXCR, listing each CDR3 protein once. The sample holds tens of thousands of distinct CDR3 sequences, roughly 7.4% seen once. This clonotype was found many times. Its antigen is currently unknown. The starting material was CD8+ T cells sorted from PBMCs, obtained 5 days after the first yellow fever vaccination. The origin of this receptor is a man aged 18 to 29 who received the YFV17D yellow fever vaccine. This chain connects TRBV25-1 to TRBJ2-7, with D unresolved. CDR3 coding DNA: TGTGCCAGCAGTGTTGCCCTCGAGCAGTACTTC. Its protein product is CASSVALEQYF.